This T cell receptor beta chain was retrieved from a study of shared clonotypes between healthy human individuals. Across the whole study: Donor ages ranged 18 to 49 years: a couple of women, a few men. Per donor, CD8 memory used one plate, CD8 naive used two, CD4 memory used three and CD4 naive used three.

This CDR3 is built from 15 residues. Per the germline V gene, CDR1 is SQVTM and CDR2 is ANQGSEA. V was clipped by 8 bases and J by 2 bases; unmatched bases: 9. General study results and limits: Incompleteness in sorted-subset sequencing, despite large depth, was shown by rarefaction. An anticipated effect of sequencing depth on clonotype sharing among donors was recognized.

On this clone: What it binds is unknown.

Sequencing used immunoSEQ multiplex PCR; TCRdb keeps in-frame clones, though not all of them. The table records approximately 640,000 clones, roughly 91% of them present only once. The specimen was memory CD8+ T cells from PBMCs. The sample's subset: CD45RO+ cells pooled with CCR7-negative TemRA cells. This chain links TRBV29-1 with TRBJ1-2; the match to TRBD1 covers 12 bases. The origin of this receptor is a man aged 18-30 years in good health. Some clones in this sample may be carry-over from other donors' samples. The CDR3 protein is CSIREGTGGNYGYTF. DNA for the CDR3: TGCAGCATACGGGAGGGGACAGGGGGCAACTATGGCTACACCTTC.